The TCR beta chain described here comes from a study of tumor-infiltrating lymphocytes in primary liver carcinoma. The overall study: With diameters of about 4 to 11 cm, tumors were stage T1-T3 N0M0.

Note on this clonotype: The CDR3 does not close with the conserved phenylalanine or tryptophan, likely indicating a read error.

TCR beta cDNA came from approximately 540 ng total RNA, primed with a constant-region primer. Slightly modified ARM-PCR, run as three nested multiplex PCR rounds, produced the TCR beta libraries. TCRdb reprocessed the multiplex PCR reads via MiXCR and lists one record per CDR3 protein. The sample yields under 200,000 distinct CDR3 sequences, around 81% seen once. Bulk tissue was left unsorted, and RNA and DNA were co-extracted from about 19-30 mg of it. Every tumor contributed samples taken at five separate regions. The sequence came from a man aged 40-50 years with primary liver carcinoma and hepatitis B virus infection. Sequencing used tumor tissue from primary liver carcinoma.

The CDR3 reads CSIWGEQETQYI. In DNA form, the CDR3 reads TGCAGCATTTGGGGGGAGCAAGAGACCCAGTACATC. The chain combines TRBV29-1 with TRBJ2-5, with a weak D call TRBD2 (6 bases). Trimming left V 8 bases short and J 2 bases short, with 12 bases between. This CDR3 is 12 amino acids long. CDR1 SQVTM and CDR2 ANQGSEA come from the germline V gene.